Only one count was recorded for the clone carrying this T cell receptor beta chain. This record comes from a study of cytomegalovirus exposure and HLA in healthy donors. Germline trimming cut 7 bases from V and 5 bases from J; bases unmatched to any gene: 7. The CDR3 is made up of 13 amino acids. The germline V gene encodes CDR1 SNHLY and CDR2 FYNNEI. With 60 Vbeta and 13 Jbeta primers, the PCR was carried out. The method was immunoSEQ multiplex PCR; TCRdb's version includes in-frame clones alone and lacks a portion of them. This sample has 90,000 to 150,000 clones; almost 85% occur once, and the top ten carry roughly 1.5%.

The origin of this receptor is a woman between 18 and 30 years old in good health and CMV-seronegative. Sequencing input: PBMCs. The rearrangement joins TRBV2 to TRBJ1-1, with 7 bases identical to TRBD1. CDR3 sequence reads: CASTEGGRTEAFF. CDR3 DNA sequence: TGTGCCAGCACAGAAGGGGGCAGGACTGAAGCTTTCTTT.